What follows are 10 T cell receptor beta chains derived from one specimen sequenced in a study of graft-versus-host responses after intestinal transplantation. Assay: immunoSEQ multiplex PCR; the TCRdb copy retains only in-frame clones and omits some. The table has approximately 100,000 clones, over 75% seen once. For these TCRs, the target antigens are not known. Sequenced material: unstimulated CD4+ T cells sorted from spleen or lymph node cells, taken before intestinal transplant. Every receptor here comes from a human donor who received an intestinal transplant.

The rearrangement links TRBV2 to TRBJ2-1; a weak D match, TRBD2 (6 bases). V gave up 8 bases and J gave up 9 bases, with 23 bases separating them. Germline CDR1 reads SNHLY; CDR2 reads FYNNEI. The CDR3 contains 15 residues. DNA for the CDR3: TGTGCCAGCCGTTGGGGGAGGACTAATTCTGCTGAGCAGTTCTTC. Encoded protein: CASRWGRTNSAEQFF.

The V gene is TRBV7-9, the J gene TRBJ2-3; D is unclear. The V end was cut by 8 bases, the J end by 0 bases, with 15 bases between. This CDR3 is 15 amino acids long. Germline values: CDR1 SEHNR, CDR2 FQNEAQ (reference sequence). CDR3 nucleotides: TGTGCCAGCCGAGACGCCGGCCATAGCACAGATACGCAGTATTTT. Its translation is CASRDAGHSTDTQYF.

V gene TRBV11-2 combines with J gene TRBJ2-2, with 9 bases lining up with TRBD2. Germline CDR1 reads SGHAT; CDR2 reads FQNNGV. CDR3 length: 14 residues. Trimming took 9 bases from V and 1 from J; bases not matched to a gene: 3. CDR3: CASRTSVNTGELFF. Written as DNA, the CDR3 is TGTGCCAGTCGGACTAGCGTGAACACCGGGGAGCTGTTTTTT. Variable domain in full (rest from reference TRBV11-2 and TRBJ2-2): EAGVAQSPRYKIIEKRQSVAFWCNPISGHATLYWYQQILGQGPKLLIQFQNNGVVDDSQLPKDRFSAERLKGVDSTLKIQPAKLEDSAVYLCASRTSVNTGELFFGEGSRLTVL.

V usage is TRBV9 and J usage is TRBJ1-5, with 7 positions matching TRBD1. With V trimmed by 1 base and J by 2 bases, 0 bases remained unmatched. There are 14 residues in the CDR3. Germline V gene data show CDR1 as SGDLS and CDR2 as YYNGEE. The CDR3 spells CASSVTGGNQPQHF. The CDR3 DNA reads as TGTGCCAGCAGCGTAACAGGGGGCAATCAGCCCCAGCATTTT.

The chain couples TRBV5-6 to TRBJ2-7; TRBD1 might be the D (5 bases). From germline, CDR1 is SGHDT and CDR2 YYEEEE. This CDR3 spans 13 amino acids. Trimming stripped 4 bases from V and 3 bases from J, with 11 bases between. CDR3 sequence (DNA): TGTGCCAGCAGCCCGTTGGACATCTACGAGCAGTACTTC. It codes for CASSPLDIYEQYF.

About this clone itself: One end of the junction is discordant with germline, which a read error may explain. The V and J genes are TRBV5-4 and TRBJ1-3; D gene uncertain. The CDR3 extends over 15 amino acids. CDR1 and CDR2 (germline): SGHNT, YYREEE (reference sequence). CDR3 region: CASSLGGSSRNTIYF. DNA for the CDR3: TGTGCCAGCAGCCTCGGAGGGAGCTCTAGAAACACCATATATTTT. Full variable domain (remainder filled in from reference TRBV5-4 and TRBJ1-3): ETGVTQSPTHLIKTRGQQVTLRCSSQSGHNTVSWYQQALGQGPQFIFQYYREEENGRGNFPPRFSGLQFPNYSSELNVNALELDDSALYLCASSLGGSSRNTIYFGEGSWLTVV.

This sequence joins TRBV6-5 and TRBJ2-7; 8 bases map to TRBD2. V shed 2 bases, J shed 3 bases, and the junction held 3 bases outside the gene matches. This CDR3 contains 14 residues. The germline V gene has CDR1 MNHEY and CDR2 SVGAGI. In nucleotides, the CDR3 is TGTGCCAGCAGTTACAACGCGGGAGGCTACGAGCAGTACTTC. The encoded protein is CASSYNAGGYEQYF.

The chain recombines TRBV9 with TRBJ2-2; D unclear. The CDR3 has 13 residues. The germline V gene has CDR1 SGDLS and CDR2 YYNGEE. Deletions cut 0 bases from V and 6 bases from J, with 6 bases between. CDR3: CASSVGWAGELFF. Here the CDR3 DNA reads TGTGCCAGCAGCGTAGGTTGGGCCGGGGAGCTGTTTTTT.

This chain links TRBV7-9 with TRBJ2-3; weak D call: TRBD2 (5 bases). The germline V gene encodes CDR1 SEHNR and CDR2 FQNEAQ (reference sequence). This CDR3 is 12 amino acids long. V dropped 9 bases and J dropped 5 bases, with 12 bases sitting between them. This CDR3 reads CASRGRIDTQYF. The CDR3 nucleotides are TGTGCCAGTAGAGGGAGAATAGATACGCAGTATTTT.

The chain combines TRBV29-1 with TRBJ2-5; D not certain. Between the trimmed V and J ends, which lost 4 bases and 3 bases, there was a span of 6 bases. The CDR3 covers 11 residues. Germline V gene lookup returns CDR1 SQVTM and CDR2 ANQGSEA. This CDR3 is CSVAFEETQYF. In nucleotides, the CDR3 is TGCAGCGTTGCCTTTGAAGAGACCCAGTACTTC.